This entry features one TCR beta chain sequence. The sample comes from a study of blood T cell repertoires in COVID-19. Looking at the study overall: Samples came from the United States, Italy and Spain, spanning acute and convalescent COVID-19. From T cells, B-cell-depleted T cells, or PBMCs came the material, which was cDNA or gDNA.

Original processing methods: Estimation of nucleated cell counts was performed using reference gene primer amplification. Data came from immunoSEQ multiplex PCR; TCRdb stores just in-frame clones and leaves some out. V and J calls and clone size are as listed in that table; D and trimming were resolved from the DNA. Of about 200,000 clones in the sample, more than 75% were seen once. CDR1 LNHDA and CDR2 SQIVND come from the germline V gene (reference sequence). This CDR3 has 15 amino acids. Unmatched junction bases numbered 9, after V lost 4 bases and J lost 9 bases. The genes are TRBV19 and TRBJ1-6, with 7 bases lining up with TRBD1. The sequencing sample was made of peripheral blood. The sequence was collected from a man aged 80 or over with acute or convalescent COVID-19. CDR3 loop: CASSTTGVISSPLHF. CDR3 in DNA: TGTGCCAGTAGTACAACAGGGGTGATTAGTTCACCCCTCCACTTT.